The T cell receptor beta chain described here comes from a study of T-cell memory formation after mild COVID-19. Whole-study findings and limits: There was no confirmation that second-wave clones peaking on day 37 were SARS-CoV-2 specific. CD4/CD8 balance held among clones contracting day 15 to 85, and later expanders leaned CD4+.

This clonotype was seen a handful of times. The antigen remains unidentified. TCRdb reprocessed the 5' RACE reads via MiXCR and lists one record per CDR3 protein. The repertoire consists of under 200,000 distinct CDR3 sequences, with around a third occurring once and the leading ten covering around 13%. The CDR3 is 13 residues long. In germline, CDR1 is SGHTA, CDR2 FQGTGA. Between the trimmed V and J ends, which lost 8 bases and 1 base, there was a span of 11 bases. The rearrangement links TRBV7-3 to TRBJ1-1; TRBD1 is a possible D gene (5 bases). The material sequenced was PBMCs or a T cell subset sorted from them (not recorded which). This TCR was recovered from an adult woman who had mild COVID-19 (a few samples of this study predate the infection). Cell type and time point are not known. The CDR3 sequence: CASGQGTNTEAFF. The CDR3 bases are TGTGCCAGCGGGCAGGGAACGAACACTGAAGCTTTCTTT.